This T cell receptor beta chain is drawn from a study of early T cells in non-severe SARS-CoV-2 infection. Germline CDR1 is MDHEN and CDR2 is SYDVKM. The CDR3 has 16 amino acids. The V and J ends lost 5 bases and 0 bases respectively, with 14 bases between them. TCRdb re-analysed the 5' RACE reads in MiXCR, keeping a single row per CDR3 protein. The sample includes fewer than 95,000 distinct CDR3 sequences, roughly 17% of them seen just once. This sequence joins TRBV28 and TRBJ2-4; D remains ambiguous. The sequence derives from an adult who was a healthcare worker with PCR-confirmed SARS-CoV-2 infection or an uninfected control (not recorded which). Here the sequenced sample was whole blood, taken at baseline. The CDR3 region is CASSPPQILAKNIQYF. DNA of the CDR3: TGTGCCAGCAGTCCTCCGCAAATACTAGCCAAAAACATTCAGTACTTC.